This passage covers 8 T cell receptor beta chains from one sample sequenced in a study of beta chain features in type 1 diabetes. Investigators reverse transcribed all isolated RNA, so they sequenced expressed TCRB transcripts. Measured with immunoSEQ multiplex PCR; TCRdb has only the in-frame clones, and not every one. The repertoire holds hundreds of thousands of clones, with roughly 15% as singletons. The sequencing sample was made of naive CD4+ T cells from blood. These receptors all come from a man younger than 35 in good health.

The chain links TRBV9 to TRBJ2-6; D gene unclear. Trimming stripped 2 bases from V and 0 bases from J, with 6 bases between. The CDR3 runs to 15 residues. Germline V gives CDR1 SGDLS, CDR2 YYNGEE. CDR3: CASSVYPSGANVLTF. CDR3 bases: TGTGCCAGCAGCGTTTACCCCTCTGGGGCCAACGTCCTGACTTTC.

CDR3 DNA: TGTGCCAGCACCAACACTAGCCCTAGGGGTGGCTACACCTTC. Its protein product is CASTNTSPRGGYTF. The gene calls are TRBV7-9 and TRBJ1-2; TRBD1 is a possible D gene (5 bases). Germline lookup yields CDR1 SEHNR and CDR2 FQNEAQ (reference sequence). The V and J ends lost 7 bases and 7 bases respectively, with 19 bases between them. The CDR3 is 14 amino acids.

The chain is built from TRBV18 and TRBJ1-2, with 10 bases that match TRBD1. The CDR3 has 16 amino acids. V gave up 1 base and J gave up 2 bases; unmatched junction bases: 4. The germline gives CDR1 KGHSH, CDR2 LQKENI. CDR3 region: CASSPRETGGNYGYTF. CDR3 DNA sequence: TGTGCCAGCTCACCACGAGAGACAGGGGGCAACTATGGCTACACCTTC. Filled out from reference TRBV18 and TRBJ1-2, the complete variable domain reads NAGVMQNPRHLVRRRGQEARLRCSPMKGHSHVYWYRQLPEEGLKFMVYLQKENIIDESGMPKERFSAEFPKEGPSILRIQQVVRGDSAAYFCASSPRETGGNYGYTFGSGTRLTVV.

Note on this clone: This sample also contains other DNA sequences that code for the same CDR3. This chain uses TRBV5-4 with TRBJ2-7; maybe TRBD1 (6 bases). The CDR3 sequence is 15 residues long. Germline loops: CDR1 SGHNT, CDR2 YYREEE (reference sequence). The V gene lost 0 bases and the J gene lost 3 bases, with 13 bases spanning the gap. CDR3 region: CASSLASGTIYEQYF. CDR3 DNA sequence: TGTGCCAGCAGCTTGGCCTCCGGGACAATCTACGAGCAGTACTTC.

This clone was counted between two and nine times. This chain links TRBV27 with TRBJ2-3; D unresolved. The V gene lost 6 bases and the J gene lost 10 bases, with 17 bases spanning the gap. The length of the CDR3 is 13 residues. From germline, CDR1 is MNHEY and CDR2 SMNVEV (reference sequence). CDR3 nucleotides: TGTGCCAGCAGCCTAATCAAGGGTCATGCGCAGTATTTT. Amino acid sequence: CASSLIKGHAQYF.

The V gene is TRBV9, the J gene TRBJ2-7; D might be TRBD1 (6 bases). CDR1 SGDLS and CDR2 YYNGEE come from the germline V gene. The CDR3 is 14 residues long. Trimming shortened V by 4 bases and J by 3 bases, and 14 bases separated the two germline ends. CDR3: CASSLAGTYYEQYF. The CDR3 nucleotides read TGTGCCAGCAGCCTAGCTGGGACATACTACGAGCAGTACTTC.

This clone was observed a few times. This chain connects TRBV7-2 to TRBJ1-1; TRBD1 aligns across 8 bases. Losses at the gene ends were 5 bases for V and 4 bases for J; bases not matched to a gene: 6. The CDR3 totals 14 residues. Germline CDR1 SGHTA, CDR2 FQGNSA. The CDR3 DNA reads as TGTGCCAGCAGCCCCCGCAGGGGGCCCACTGAAGCTTTCTTT. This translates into CASSPRRGPTEAFF.

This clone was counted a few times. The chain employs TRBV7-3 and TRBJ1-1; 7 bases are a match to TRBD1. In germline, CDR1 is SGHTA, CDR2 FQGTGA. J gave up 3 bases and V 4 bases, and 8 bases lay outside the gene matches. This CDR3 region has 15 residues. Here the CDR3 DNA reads TGTGCCAGCAGCTCGTCGGCAGGGGGGTACACTGAAGCTTTCTTT. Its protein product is CASSSSAGGYTEAFF.